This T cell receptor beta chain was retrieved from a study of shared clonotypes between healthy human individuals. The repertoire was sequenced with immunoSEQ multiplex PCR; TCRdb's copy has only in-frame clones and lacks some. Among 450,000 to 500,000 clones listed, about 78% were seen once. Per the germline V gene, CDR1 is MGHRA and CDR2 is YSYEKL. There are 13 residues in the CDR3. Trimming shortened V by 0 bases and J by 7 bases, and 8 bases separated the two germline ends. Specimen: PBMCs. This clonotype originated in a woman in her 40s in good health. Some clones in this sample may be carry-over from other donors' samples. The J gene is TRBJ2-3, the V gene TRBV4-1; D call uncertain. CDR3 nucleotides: TGCGCCAGCAGCCAAGAGGATAGCAATACGCAGTATTTT. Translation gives CASSQEDSNTQYF.